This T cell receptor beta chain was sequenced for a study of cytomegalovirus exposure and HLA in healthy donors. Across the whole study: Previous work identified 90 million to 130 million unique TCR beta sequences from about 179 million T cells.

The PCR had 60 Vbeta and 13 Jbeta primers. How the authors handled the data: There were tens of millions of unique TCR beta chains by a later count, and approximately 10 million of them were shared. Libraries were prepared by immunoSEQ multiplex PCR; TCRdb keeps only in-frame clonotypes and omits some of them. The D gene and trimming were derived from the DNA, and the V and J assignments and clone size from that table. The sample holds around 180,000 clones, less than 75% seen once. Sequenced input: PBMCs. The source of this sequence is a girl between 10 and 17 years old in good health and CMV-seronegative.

The CDR3 bases are TGTGCCAGCAGTTACTCTTTCCAGGGTGTTAAACTGTTTTTT. This gives the protein CASSYSFQGVKLFF. J is TRBJ1-4 and V is TRBV6-5; the D gene is possibly TRBD1 (5 bases). The germline V gene has CDR1 MNHEY and CDR2 SVGAGI. The CDR3 is 14 residues long. Trimming removed 0 bases at V and 11 bases at J, with 13 bases between.